This paragraph reports one TCR beta chain. Its target is unknown. This entry comes from a study of regulatory T cells in long-lasting Graves disease. Construction of the TCR beta libraries employed iRepertoire HTBI primers in conjunction with Arm-PCR of CDR3 regions. Using its own MiXCR run on the multiplex PCR reads, TCRdb lists one record per CDR3 protein. Among 450,000 or so distinct CDR3 sequences listed, under 25% were seen once. The time point is: persistent/refractory GD, antithyroid drugs over 5 years with positive TRAb. PBMCs provided the RNA from which the TCR library was made. Investigators report Graves' disease was diagnosed under American Thyroid Association guidelines. General observations from the study: Tissue studied was limited to peripheral blood, excluding thyroid tissue. Persistent disease exhibited a predilection for TRBV28, TRBJ1-2 and TRBJ2-5.

V shed 4 bases and J shed 2 bases, with 13 bases lying between them. This CDR3 contains 15 residues. Germline loops: CDR1 SGHRS, CDR2 YFSETQ. The sample was peripheral blood mononuclear cells (PBMCs), taken when the disease was refractory, from a patient treated with antithyroid drugs. The chain joins TRBV5-1 to TRBJ1-3; D perhaps matches TRBD1 (5 bases). The receptor comes from a female donor with Graves disease. The DNA for the CDR3 is TGCGCCAGCAGCGTGGGACCACAGGCTGGAAACACCATATATTTT. Protein product: CASSVGPQAGNTIYF.